This T cell receptor beta chain was found in a study of spatial heterogeneity in lung cancer. As for time point: blood at routine non-recurrence follow-up after resection. Tumor, nontumor lung or frozen PBMC supplied whole RNA that was sequenced unsorted. The germline V and J ends were trimmed by 7 bases and 5 bases, with 14 bases remaining between them. This CDR3 has 14 amino acids. From the 5' RACE reads, TCRdb called clonotypes with MiXCR, one entry per CDR3 protein. The data hold under 30,000 distinct CDR3 sequences, with approximately 5.6% observed a single time. This clonotype originated in a male donor with early-stage non-small cell lung cancer. J is TRBJ2-2 and V is TRBV12-3 or TRBV12-4; D could derive from TRBD1 or TRBD2 (5 bases each). The sequences come from PBMCs, collected at follow-up. In DNA form, the CDR3 reads TGTGCCAGCACCCCGGGGACCCGGACCGGGGAGCTGTTTTTT. Residues: CASTPGTRTGELFF.